The 30 T cell receptor beta chains given below trace back to one sample, sequenced in a study of blood T cell repertoires in COVID-19. Sequenced by immunoSEQ multiplex PCR; TCRdb stores in-frame clones only, minus some. The sample holds about 150,000 clones, 80% to 90% seen once. Sequencing was carried out using peripheral blood. The source is a woman between 65 and 79 years old with acute or convalescent COVID-19.

The chain joins TRBV5-4 to TRBJ1-1; a weak D match, TRBD1 (6 bases). Trimming stripped 4 bases from V and 8 bases from J, with 15 bases between. Germline values: CDR1 SGHNT, CDR2 YYREEE (reference sequence). The CDR3 extends over 13 amino acids. CDR3 protein: CASSLQTGTEAFF. The CDR3 DNA reads TGTGCCAGCAGCCTTCAAACAGGGACCGAAGCTTTCTTT.

This chain connects TRBV27 to TRBJ1-5, with 10 positions matching TRBD1. The length of the CDR3 is 14 residues. Trimming removed 3 bases from V and 7 bases from J; junction bases left unmatched: 3. Germline V gene data show CDR1 as MNHEY and CDR2 as SMNVEV (reference sequence). CDR3 region: CASSFGTGDQPQHF. As DNA, the CDR3 is TGTGCCAGCAGTTTTGGGACAGGGGACCAGCCCCAGCATTTT.

The CDR3 sequence is CASRTGTVNTGELFF. DNA of the CDR3: TGTGCCAGCAGGACCGGAACAGTAAACACCGGGGAGCTGTTTTTT. The V call is TRBV2, the J call TRBJ2-2; D unresolved. Germline values: CDR1 SNHLY, CDR2 FYNNEI. This CDR3 region has 15 residues. Trimming cost V 6 bases and J 2 bases, with 13 bases left between them.

The chain is built from TRBV6-5 and TRBJ2-1; D is uncertain. Trimming stripped 6 bases from V and 5 bases from J, with 5 bases between. The CDR3 runs 11 residues. CDR1 is MNHEY and CDR2 is SVGAGI in the germline V gene. The CDR3 here is CASRLNNEQFF. Here the CDR3 DNA reads TGTGCCAGCAGACTCAACAATGAGCAGTTCTTC.

The table lists this clone with a few counts. The chain carries TRBV7-2 and TRBJ2-3; D is possibly TRBD1 (6 bases). The CDR3 spans 16 residues. The V gene's germline CDR1 is SGHTA and CDR2 FQGNSA. The V end was cut by 0 bases, the J end by 6 bases, with 16 bases between. The CDR3 DNA reads as TGTGCCAGCAGCTTAGCCCCAGCTTCGAGGGGGGATACGCAGTATTTT. Translating it yields CASSLAPASRGDTQYF. Filled out from reference TRBV7-2 and TRBJ2-3, the complete variable domain reads GAGVSQSPSNKVTEKGKDVELRCDPISGHTALYWYRQSLGQGLEFLIYFQGNSAPDKSGLPSDRFSAERTGGSVSTLTIQRTQQEDSAVYLCASSLAPASRGDTQYFGPGTRLTVL.

This clone was recorded only once. The rearrangement uses TRBV6-5 and TRBJ1-6, with D hard to call. Deletions cut 7 bases from V and 5 bases from J, with 12 bases between. Looked up from germline, CDR1 is MNHEY and CDR2 is SVGAGI. The CDR3 has 14 residues. CDR3 loop: CASKLGSHNSPLHF. CDR3 sequence (DNA): TGTGCCAGCAAGTTGGGGAGCCATAATTCACCCCTCCACTTT.

The V and J genes are TRBV5-8 and TRBJ1-2, with D unresolved. The CDR3 runs to 15 residues. CDR1 is SGHTS and CDR2 is YDEGEE in the germline V gene. V was trimmed by 0 bases and J by 8 bases, leaving 17 bases between them. CDR3 sequence: CASSLATPHPWGYTF. The CDR3 DNA is TGTGCCAGCAGCTTGGCGACACCTCATCCCTGGGGCTACACCTTC.

The V and J genes are TRBV12-5 and TRBJ2-3; 7 nucleotides agree with TRBD1. V dropped 1 base and J dropped 3; count of bases not matched to a gene: 10. Germline lookup yields CDR1 LGHNT and CDR2 FRNRAP. CDR3 length: 17 residues. The CDR3 spells CASGLDPGGYWTDTQYF. In nucleotides, the CDR3 is TGTGCTAGTGGTTTGGATCCAGGGGGTTATTGGACAGATACGCAGTATTTT.

The J gene is TRBJ2-2, the V gene TRBV10-2; unclear D gene. CDR1 is WSHSY, CDR2 SAAADI, per germline. CDR3 size: 15 residues. V was cut by 5 bases and J by 3 bases, with 13 bases left in between. The CDR3: CASSRQRPDTGELFF. CDR3 in DNA: TGCGCCAGCAGTAGACAAAGACCGGACACCGGGGAGCTGTTTTTT.

The chain combines TRBV5-4 with TRBJ1-5; the D is unclear. The CDR3 has 12 residues. CDR1 is SGHNT, CDR2 YYREEE, per germline (reference sequence). The V and J ends lost 0 bases and 9 bases respectively, with 7 bases between them. The chain's CDR3 is CASSLEAGPQHF. As DNA, the CDR3 is TGTGCCAGCAGCTTGGAGGCGGGGCCCCAGCATTTT.

J is TRBJ2-7 and V is TRBV7-2, with 13 bases aligning to TRBD2. Germline trimming cut 4 bases from V and 4 bases from J; bases unmatched to any gene: 4. Germline V gives CDR1 SGHTA, CDR2 FQGNSA. This CDR3 has 15 amino acids. CDR3 sequence: CASSYTSGGGYEQYF. In DNA, the CDR3 is TGTGCCAGCAGCTATACTAGCGGGGGGGGTTACGAGCAGTACTTC.

A few counts support this clone. V gene TRBV6-5 combines with J gene TRBJ1-3; D unclear. The CDR3 extends over 13 amino acids. V was clipped by 10 bases and J by 2 bases, with 12 bases between them. The germline CDR1 and CDR2 sequences are MNHEY and SVGAGI. CDR3 sequence reads: CATEGKTGNTIYF. The CDR3 DNA follows: TGTGCCACCGAGGGCAAGACTGGAAACACCATATATTTT.

The rearrangement links TRBV19 to TRBJ2-5; D gene unclear. Germline CDR1 is LNHDA and CDR2 is SQIVND (reference sequence). The CDR3 spans 16 residues. V shed 5 bases and J shed 4 bases, with 20 bases lying between them. The CDR3 is CASSYAVRQSTETQYF. The CDR3, as DNA: TGTGCCAGTAGTTATGCCGTGCGGCAGAGCACAGAGACCCAGTACTTC.

The rearrangement joins TRBV7-2 to TRBJ2-2, with 9 bases matching TRBD2. This CDR3 is built from 15 residues. Trimming removed 2 bases from V and 8 bases from J; junction bases left unmatched: 6. CDR1 SGHTA and CDR2 FQGNSA come from the germline V gene. The CDR3 sequence is CASSLSLAGQGELFF. CDR3 bases: TGTGCCAGCAGCTTATCCCTAGCGGGGCAGGGGGAGCTGTTTTTT.

This clone was observed a handful of times. The V and J genes are TRBV7-9 and TRBJ2-7, with TRBD2 matching over 8 bases. Germline V gene sequence: CDR1 SEHNR, CDR2 FQNEAQ (reference sequence). V lost 4 bases, J lost 1 base, and 18 bases stayed unmatched. The CDR3 spans 19 residues. CDR3 DNA: TGTGCCAGCAGCTCCTCGCTGGGGGCGGGGGGACTAAAGTCCTACGAGCAGTACTTC. It specifies CASSSSLGAGGLKSYEQYF.

V is TRBV21-1 and J is TRBJ2-7; TRBD2, the table's D call, lacks a check against the DNA. TRBV21-1 is a recognized pseudogene. This CDR3 comprises 15 residues. The CDR3 is CASSKGPGGSYEQYV. DNA for the CDR3: TGTGCCAGCAGCAAAGGGCCCGGGGGCTCCTACGAGCAGTACGTC.

As concerns this clone: The sample contains more than one DNA sequence encoding this CDR3. This chain uses TRBV7-9 with TRBJ2-5; 9 nucleotides line up with TRBD1. The V segment lost 1 base and the J segment 4 bases; nucleotides outside the gene matches: 4. This CDR3 comprises 15 residues. Germline CDR1 is SEHNR and CDR2 is FQNEAQ (reference sequence). CDR3 bases: TGTGCCAGCAGCTTAGGGGACAGGGACGGAGAGACCCAGTACTTC. Encoded protein: CASSLGDRDGETQYF. The full variable domain, rest sourced from reference TRBV7-9 and TRBJ2-5, is DTGVSQNPRHKITKRGQNVTFRCDPISEHNRLYWYRQTLGQGPEFLTYFQNEAQLEKSRLLSDRFSAERPKGSFSTLEIQRTEQGDSAMYLCASSLGDRDGETQYFGPGTRLLVL.

This clone was recorded once. The chain joins TRBV7-8 to TRBJ2-3; unclear D gene. The CDR3 is 14 residues long. Trimming cost V 1 base and J 2 bases, with 7 bases left between them. Germline V CDR1 and CDR2: SGHVS, FQNEAQ. The CDR3 protein is CASSLGRITDTQYF. The CDR3 nucleotides read TGTGCCAGCAGCTTAGGCAGAATCACAGATACGCAGTATTTT.

V and J are TRBV4-2 and TRBJ2-3; 12 bases line up with TRBD2. CDR1 is LGHNA and CDR2 is YNFKEQ in the germline V gene. The junction had 11 bases not matched to a gene; V was cut back by 4 bases and J by 6 bases. The length of the CDR3 is 17 residues. The CDR3, as DNA: TGTGCCAGCAGCCCCTCAGCTAGCGGGGGGGCAAGCGATACGCAGTATTTT. Protein sequence: CASSPSASGGASDTQYF.

In DNA, the CDR3 is TGTGCCAGCAGCCCCCCCAACCAAGAGACCCAGTACTTC. As protein: CASSPPNQETQYF. This chain uses TRBV9 with TRBJ2-5; D remains unclear. CDR1 is SGDLS and CDR2 is YYNGEE in the germline V gene. The CDR3 is made up of 13 amino acids. The ends were cut back, 4 bases at V and 0 bases at J, with 7 bases in the middle.

The V gene is TRBV2, the J gene TRBJ2-7; TRBD1 matches 11 bases. This CDR3 has 12 residues. J was trimmed by 6 bases and V by 10 bases; bases with no gene match: 5. CDR1 SNHLY and CDR2 FYNNEI come from the germline V gene. For the CDR3, the DNA is TGTGCCACAGGACAGGGGGCGTTCGAGCAGTACGTC. It encodes CATGQGAFEQYV.

As DNA, the CDR3 is TGCGCCAGCAGCTTGGGGTCCACAACCGGAAACACCATATATTTT. Translation gives CASSLGSTTGNTIYF. The chain joins TRBV5-1 to TRBJ1-3, with D unclear. This CDR3 has 15 amino acids. V was cut by 0 bases and J by 4 bases, with 11 bases left in between. Germline-derived CDR1 and CDR2 are SGHRS and YFSETQ. The full variable domain, completed using reference TRBV5-1 and TRBJ1-3, is KAGVTQTPRYLIKTRGQQVTLSCSPISGHRSVSWYQQTPGQGLQFLFEYFSETQRNKGNFPGRFSGRQFSNSRSEMNVSTLELGDSALYLCASSLGSTTGNTIYFGEGSWLTVV.

This clone has more than one count but fewer than ten. V gene TRBV7-2 combines with J gene TRBJ1-2; D gene ambiguous. Per germline, CDR1 SGHTA and CDR2 FQGNSA. The CDR3 is 13 amino acids. V was shortened by 3 bases and J by 8 bases, with 13 bases between the two germline ends. The CDR3 DNA reads as TGTGCCAGCAGCTTCCCGGGTCAGTGGGGCTACACCTTC. Residues: CASSFPGQWGYTF.

The V call is TRBV12-5, the J call TRBJ2-7, with TRBD1 matching 8 bases. Germline V CDR1 and CDR2: LGHNT, FRNRAP. After removal of 1 base from V and 0 bases from J, the junction contained 2 bases not matched to a gene. The CDR3 is 15 residues long. The CDR3 DNA reads TGTGCTAGTGGTTTGGGGACAGGGAGCTCCTACGAGCAGTACGTC. It specifies CASGLGTGSSYEQYV.

The chain links TRBV6-6 to TRBJ1-1, with unresolved D. The V end was cut by 2 bases, the J end by 0 bases, with 10 bases between. The CDR3 contains 15 residues. CDR1 is MNHNY, CDR2 SVGAGI, per germline (reference sequence). The CDR3 nucleotides read TGTGCCAGCAGTTACGGTCAGACTCTGAACACTGAAGCTTTCTTT. Encoded protein: CASSYGQTLNTEAFF.

This chain uses TRBV6-2 or TRBV6-3 with TRBJ2-7; TRBD2 aligns across 8 bases. This CDR3 has 21 residues. The J segment lost 0 bases and the V segment lost 4 bases, leaving 23 bases of the junction unmatched. Germline CDR1 reads MNHEY; CDR2 reads SVGEGT. CDR3 nucleotides: TGTGCCAGCAGTTGGGGACTCCTAGGCGGGGGGCCCCGTGACAACTCCTACGAGCAGTACTTC. Encoded protein: CASSWGLLGGGPRDNSYEQYF.

This chain uses TRBV5-4 with TRBJ2-2; TRBD2 is a possible D gene (6 bases). V lost 4 bases to trimming and J lost 3 bases, with 13 bases between them. Looked up from germline, CDR1 is SGHNT and CDR2 is YYREEE (reference sequence). The length of the CDR3 is 15 residues. Here the CDR3 DNA reads TGTGCCAGCAGCCCAGGGAGGAGTTACACCGGGGAGCTGTTTTTT. Its translation: CASSPGRSYTGELFF.

The gene calls are TRBV2 and TRBJ2-4, with a tentative D call TRBD1 (6 bases). The germline V gene encodes CDR1 SNHLY and CDR2 FYNNEI. Trimming left V 8 bases short and J 2 bases short, with 16 bases between. This CDR3 is 15 amino acids long. The CDR3 region has the DNA TGTGCCAGCGCATCCGGTACAGGGACCAAAAACATTCAGTACTTC. It is translated as CASASGTGTKNIQYF.

CDR3 loop: CASSKGGLPPYNEQFF. CDR3 sequence (DNA): TGTGCCAGCAGTAAAGGGGGACTCCCCCCTTACAATGAGCAGTTCTTC. The rearrangement links TRBV6-1 to TRBJ2-1; D may be TRBD1 or TRBD2 (6 bases each). There are 16 residues in the CDR3. Germline V gene data show CDR1 as MNHNS and CDR2 as SASEGT. The V end was cut by 5 bases, the J end by 4 bases, with 18 bases between.

V gene TRBV6-6 combines with J gene TRBJ1-2; 9 bases fit TRBD1. J lost 2 bases, V lost 5 bases, and 9 bases had no gene match. The CDR3 has 16 residues. Germline V gives CDR1 MNHNY, CDR2 SVGAGI (reference sequence). The CDR3 here is CASSQQGAGYNYGYTF. The CDR3 DNA reads TGTGCCAGCAGTCAACAGGGGGCGGGCTACAACTATGGCTACACCTTC.